This entry features one TCR beta chain sequence. In the source study's methods: Amplification of reference gene primers provided the estimated nucleated cell counts. Sequencing was performed with immunoSEQ multiplex PCR; in TCRdb, only in-frame clones are kept and a portion is missing. The V and J calls and the clone size are those of that table, but D and trimming were determined from the DNA. The top ten hold roughly 11% of the sample, which has about 230,000 clones, approximately 84% seen once. This CDR3 spans 14 amino acids. V was clipped by 0 bases and J by 0 bases, with 6 bases between them. Germline assignment: CDR1 GTSNPN and CDR2 SVGIG (reference sequence). These data belong to a study of blood T cell repertoires in COVID-19. About the research overall: Sites in the United States, Italy and Spain provided acute and convalescent COVID-19 samples. Nucleic acid was either cDNA or gDNA, and it came from T cells, B-cell-depleted T cells, or PBMCs.

Recruited during active infection, patients (from Seattle) were subsequently followed longitudinally. The rearrangement joins TRBV30 to TRBJ1-3; unclear D gene. The sequencing sample was made of peripheral blood. This receptor was taken from a man aged 50-59 years with COVID-19, enrolled during active disease. In nucleotides, the CDR3 is TGTGCCTGGAGTGTAACTGACTCTGGAAACACCATATATTTT. Translation gives CAWSVTDSGNTIYF.